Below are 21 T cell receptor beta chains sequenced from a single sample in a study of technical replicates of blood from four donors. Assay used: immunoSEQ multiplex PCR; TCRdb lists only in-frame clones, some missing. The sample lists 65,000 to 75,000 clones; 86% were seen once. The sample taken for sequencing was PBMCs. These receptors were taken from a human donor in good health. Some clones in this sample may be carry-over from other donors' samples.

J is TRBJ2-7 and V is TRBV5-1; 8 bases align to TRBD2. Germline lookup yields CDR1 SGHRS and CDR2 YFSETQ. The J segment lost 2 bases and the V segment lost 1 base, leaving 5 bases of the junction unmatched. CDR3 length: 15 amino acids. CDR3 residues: CASSLLAGNAYEQYF. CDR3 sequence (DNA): TGCGCCAGCAGCTTGCTAGCGGGTAATGCCTACGAGCAGTACTTC.

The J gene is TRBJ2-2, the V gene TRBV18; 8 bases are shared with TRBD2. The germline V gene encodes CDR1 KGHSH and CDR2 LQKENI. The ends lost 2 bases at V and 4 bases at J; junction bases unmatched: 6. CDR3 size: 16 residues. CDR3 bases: TGTGCCAGCTCACCAGGTATAGCGGGAACCACCGGGGAGCTGTTTTTT. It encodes CASSPGIAGTTGELFF.

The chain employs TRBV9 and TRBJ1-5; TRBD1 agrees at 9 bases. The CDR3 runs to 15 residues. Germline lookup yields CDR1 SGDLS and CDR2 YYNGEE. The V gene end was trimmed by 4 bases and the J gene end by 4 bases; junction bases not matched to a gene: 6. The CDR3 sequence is CASSPRDRDNQPQHF. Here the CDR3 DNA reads TGTGCCAGCAGCCCCCGGGACAGGGATAATCAGCCCCAGCATTTT.

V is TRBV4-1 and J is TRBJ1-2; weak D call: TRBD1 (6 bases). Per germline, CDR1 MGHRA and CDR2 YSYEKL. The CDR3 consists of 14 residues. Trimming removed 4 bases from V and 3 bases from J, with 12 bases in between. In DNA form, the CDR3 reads TGCGCCAGCAGCCGAAGGGGGAACGACTATGGCTACACCTTC. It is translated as CASSRRGNDYGYTF.

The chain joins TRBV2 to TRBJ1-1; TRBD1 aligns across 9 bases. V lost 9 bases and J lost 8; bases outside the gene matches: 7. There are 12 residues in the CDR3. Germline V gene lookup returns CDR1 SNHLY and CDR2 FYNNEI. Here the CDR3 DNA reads TGTGCCAGAGAGCCGGGACAGGGAGAAGCTTTCTTT. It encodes CAREPGQGEAFF. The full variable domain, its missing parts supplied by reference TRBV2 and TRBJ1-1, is EPEVTQTPSHQVTQMGQEVILRCVPISNHLYFYWYRQILGQKVEFLVSFYNNEISEKSEIFDDQFSVERPDGSNFTLKIRSTKLEDSAMYFCAREPGQGEAFFGQGTRLTVV.

The CDR3 region has the DNA TGTGCCAGCAGCCCGGGGAGTACAGATACGCAGTATTTT. Protein product: CASSPGSTDTQYF. V and J are TRBV7-3 and TRBJ2-3, with D perhaps matching TRBD2 (5 bases). Trimming pared 5 bases from V and 3 bases from J, leaving 9 bases between. This CDR3 region has 13 residues. CDR1 SGHTA and CDR2 FQGTGA come from the germline V gene. The full variable domain, rest sourced from reference TRBV7-3 and TRBJ2-3, is GAGVSQTPSNKVTEKGKYVELRCDPISGHTALYWYRQSLGQGPEFLIYFQGTGAADDSGLPNDRFFAVRPEGSVSTLKIQRTERGDSAVYLCASSPGSTDTQYFGPGTRLTVL.

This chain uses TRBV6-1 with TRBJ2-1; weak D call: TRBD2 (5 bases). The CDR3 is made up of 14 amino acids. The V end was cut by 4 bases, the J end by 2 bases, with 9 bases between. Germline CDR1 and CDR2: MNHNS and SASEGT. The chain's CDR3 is CASSVEGAYNEQFF. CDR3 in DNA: TGTGCCAGCAGTGTTGAGGGAGCCTACAATGAGCAGTTCTTC.

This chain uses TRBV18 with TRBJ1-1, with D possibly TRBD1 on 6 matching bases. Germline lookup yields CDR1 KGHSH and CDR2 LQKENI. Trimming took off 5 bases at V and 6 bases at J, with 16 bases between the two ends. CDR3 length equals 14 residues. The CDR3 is CASSTGQINAEAFF. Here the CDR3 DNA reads TGTGCCAGCTCAACCGGACAGATAAATGCTGAAGCTTTCTTT. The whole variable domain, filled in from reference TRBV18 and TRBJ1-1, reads NAGVMQNPRHLVRRRGQEARLRCSPMKGHSHVYWYRQLPEEGLKFMVYLQKENIIDESGMPKERFSAEFPKEGPSILRIQQVVRGDSAAYFCASSTGQINAEAFFGQGTRLTVV.

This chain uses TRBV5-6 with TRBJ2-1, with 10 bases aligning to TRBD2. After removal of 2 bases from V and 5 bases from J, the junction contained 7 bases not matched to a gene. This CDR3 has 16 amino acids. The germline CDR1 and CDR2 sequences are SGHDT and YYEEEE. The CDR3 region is CASSFGTSARHNEQFF. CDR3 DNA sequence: TGTGCCAGCAGCTTCGGGACTAGCGCCAGACACAATGAGCAGTTCTTC. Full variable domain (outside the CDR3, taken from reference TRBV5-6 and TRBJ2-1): DAGVTQSPTHLIKTRGQQVTLRCSPKSGHDTVSWYQQALGQGPQFIFQYYEEEERQRGNFPDRFSGHQFPNYSSELNVNALLLGDSALYLCASSFGTSARHNEQFFGPGTRLTVL.

CDR3: CASNEYGIPTASYEQYF. The DNA of the CDR3 is TGCGCCAGCAACGAATATGGGATTCCGACAGCCTCCTACGAGCAGTACTTC. The chain is built from TRBV23-1 and TRBJ2-7, with D maybe TRBD1 (5 bases). TRBV23-1 belongs to the ORF category, with a function that is uncertain. V was pared by 7 bases and J by 0 bases, with 22 bases between. The CDR3 has 17 amino acids.

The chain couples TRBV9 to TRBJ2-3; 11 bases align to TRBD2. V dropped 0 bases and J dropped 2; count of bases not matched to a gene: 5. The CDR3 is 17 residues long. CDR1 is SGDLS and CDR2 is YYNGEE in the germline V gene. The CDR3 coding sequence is TGTGCCAGCAGCGTAGGACTAGCGGGGAGAGACACAGATACGCAGTATTTT. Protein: CASSVGLAGRDTDTQYF.

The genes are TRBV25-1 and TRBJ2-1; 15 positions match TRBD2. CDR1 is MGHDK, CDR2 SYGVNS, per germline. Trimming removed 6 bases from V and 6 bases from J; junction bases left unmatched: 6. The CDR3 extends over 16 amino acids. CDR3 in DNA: TGTGCCAGCAGGCGGACTAGCGGGAGGGAGGGCAATGAGCAGTTCTTC. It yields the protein CASRRTSGREGNEQFF.

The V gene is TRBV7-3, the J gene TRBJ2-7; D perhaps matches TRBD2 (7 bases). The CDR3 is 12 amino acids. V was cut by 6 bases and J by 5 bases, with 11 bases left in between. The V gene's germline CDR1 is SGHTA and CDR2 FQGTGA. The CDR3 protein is CASSSGGDEQYF. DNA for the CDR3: TGTGCCAGCAGTTCGGGGGGCGACGAGCAGTACTTC. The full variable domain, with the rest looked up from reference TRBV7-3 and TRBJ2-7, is GAGVSQTPSNKVTEKGKYVELRCDPISGHTALYWYRQSLGQGPEFLIYFQGTGAADDSGLPNDRFFAVRPEGSVSTLKIQRTERGDSAVYLCASSSGGDEQYFGPGTRLTVT.

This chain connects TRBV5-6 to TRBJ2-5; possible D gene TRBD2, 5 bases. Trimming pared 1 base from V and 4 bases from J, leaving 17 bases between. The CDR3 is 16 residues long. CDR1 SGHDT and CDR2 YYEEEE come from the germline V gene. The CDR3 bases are TGTGCCAGCAGCTTGAAGCGAGAGAGACTAACAGAGACCCAGTACTTC. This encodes CASSLKRERLTETQYF.

CDR3 region: CASSRRSGSDTGELFF. CDR3 coding DNA: TGCGCCAGCAGTCGACGTAGCGGGAGCGACACCGGGGAGCTGTTTTTT. The J gene is TRBJ2-2, the V gene TRBV5-1, with 9 positions matching TRBD2. CDR3 length: 16 amino acids. The V and J ends lost 5 bases and 3 bases, in that order; junction bases with no gene match: 8. CDR1 and CDR2 from the germline V gene are SGHRS and YFSETQ.

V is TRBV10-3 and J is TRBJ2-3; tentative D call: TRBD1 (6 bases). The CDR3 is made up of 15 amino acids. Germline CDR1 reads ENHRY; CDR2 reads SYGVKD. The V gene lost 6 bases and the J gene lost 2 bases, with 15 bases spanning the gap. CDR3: CAIRGTSLNTDTQYF. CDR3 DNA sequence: TGTGCCATCAGGGGGACAAGCTTGAACACAGATACGCAGTATTTT.

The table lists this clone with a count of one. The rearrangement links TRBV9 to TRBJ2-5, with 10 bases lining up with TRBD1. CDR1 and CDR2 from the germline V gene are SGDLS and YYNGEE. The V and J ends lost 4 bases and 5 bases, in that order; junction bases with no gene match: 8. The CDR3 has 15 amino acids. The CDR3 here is CASSPGTGDWETQYF. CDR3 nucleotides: TGTGCCAGCAGCCCAGGGACAGGGGATTGGGAGACCCAGTACTTC.

The CDR3 is CASSLSGGRGNNEQFF. CDR3 nucleotides: TGTGCCAGCAGTTTATCCGGGGGGAGAGGGAACAATGAGCAGTTCTTC. The chain combines TRBV27 with TRBJ2-1; 7 bases fit TRBD2. V lost 0 bases to trimming and J lost 5 bases; unmatched junction nucleotides: 7. Germline CDR1 reads MNHEY; CDR2 reads SMNVEV (reference sequence). CDR3 length: 16 amino acids.

CDR3 coding DNA: TGTGCCAGCAGTGAGACACAGGCAACTAATGAAAAACTGTTTTTT. This translates into CASSETQATNEKLFF. The chain uses TRBV2 and TRBJ1-4, with a weak D call TRBD1 (5 bases). Germline values: CDR1 SNHLY, CDR2 FYNNEI. Trimming left V 3 bases short and J 0 bases short, with 8 bases between. CDR3 length: 15 residues.

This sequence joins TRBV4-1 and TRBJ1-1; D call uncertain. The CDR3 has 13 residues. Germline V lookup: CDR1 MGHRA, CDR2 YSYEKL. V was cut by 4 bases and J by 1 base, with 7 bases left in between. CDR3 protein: CASSRSTNTEAFF. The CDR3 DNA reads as TGCGCCAGCAGCCGGTCTACGAACACTGAAGCTTTCTTT.

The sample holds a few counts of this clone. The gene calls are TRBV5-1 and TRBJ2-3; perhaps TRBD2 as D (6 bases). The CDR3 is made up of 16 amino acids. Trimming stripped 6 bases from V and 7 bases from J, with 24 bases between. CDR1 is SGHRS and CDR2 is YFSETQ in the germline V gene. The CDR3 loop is CASNRRGSDGGYTQYF. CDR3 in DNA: TGCGCCAGCAACCGACGGGGGTCCGATGGAGGGTATACGCAGTATTTT.